The TCR beta chain under discussion was sequenced for a study of blood T cells in healthy people across ages. Sample-barcoded 5' priming and a J-beta primer mix drove a second PCR of 7 to 11 cycles. TCRdb passed the 5' RACE reads through MiXCR, listing each CDR3 protein once. Altogether about 800,000 distinct CDR3 sequences are present, around a quarter being singletons, with the ten largest covering under 4.5%. The study's findings and limits: TCR beta diversity, measured per million T cells, fell in a roughly linear way with age.

To note about this clonotype: The antigen is not known.

The data also belong to a second study, concerning T cells of mothers and their children. That study reports: A few healthy Caucasian mothers and their six children donated. The extracted RNA was employed in its entirety for cDNA synthesis, at about 1.4 ug per 15 ul.

The sequenced material came from blood. The receptor comes from a boy aged 5-17 years in good health.

Here the CDR3 DNA reads TGTGCCACGGGGCGCTTCACGGGAGGGCCGACAGATACGCAGTATTTT. As protein: CATGRFTGGPTDTQYF. This chain uses TRBV24-1 with TRBJ2-3, with 8 positions matching TRBD2. Germline V gene lookup returns CDR1 KGHDR and CDR2 SFDVKD. The V and J ends lost 10 bases and 3 bases, in that order; junction bases with no gene match: 14. The CDR3 length is 16 residues.